These 14 T cell receptor beta chains came from one sample sequenced in a study of shared clonotypes between healthy human individuals. The method was immunoSEQ multiplex PCR; TCRdb's version includes in-frame clones alone and lacks a portion of them. This sample has 2 million to 2.5 million clones, with nearly 97% found just once. The material sequenced was naive CD4+ T cells sorted from blood. The subset: CD45RA+ positively selected. The receptor source for this set is a man between 18 and 29 years old in good health.

This chain connects TRBV4-3 to TRBJ2-7; weak D call: TRBD2 (7 bases). The V gene's germline CDR1 is LGHNA and CDR2 YSLEER. This CDR3 has 15 residues. The germline V and J ends were trimmed by 1 base and 5 bases, with 15 bases remaining between them. Here the CDR3 reads CASSQAPGGRNEQYF. The DNA for the CDR3 is TGCGCCAGCAGCCAAGCCCCGGGGGGCAGGAACGAGCAGTACTTC.

As concerns this clone: This same CDR3 is encoded by further DNA sequences in the sample. The chain employs TRBV7-9 and TRBJ1-4; D remains ambiguous. Trimming took off 2 bases at V and 0 bases at J, with 4 bases between the two ends. In germline, CDR1 is SEHNR, CDR2 FQNEAQ (reference sequence). The CDR3 runs 14 residues. The CDR3 nucleotides read TGTGCCAGCAGCTTACAAACAACTAATGAAAAACTGTTTTTT. Translating gives CASSLQTTNEKLFF.

This chain uses TRBV18 with TRBJ1-3; D is unclear. V was shortened by 3 bases and J by 0 bases, with 12 bases between the two germline ends. The germline V gene has CDR1 KGHSH and CDR2 LQKENI. There are 16 residues in the CDR3. The CDR3 loop reads CASSPFMLISGNTIYF. The CDR3 coding sequence is TGTGCCAGCTCACCGTTTATGTTGATCTCTGGAAACACCATATATTTT.

The chain links TRBV27 to TRBJ1-6; 9 bases align to TRBD1. V dropped 6 bases and J dropped 8; count of bases not matched to a gene: 2. The CDR3 totals 13 residues. Germline values: CDR1 MNHEY, CDR2 SMNVEV (reference sequence). In DNA, the CDR3 is TGTGCCAGCAGCGGGGACAGGGATTCACCCCTCCACTTT. Translation: CASSGDRDSPLHF.

This sequence joins TRBV27 and TRBJ1-5; 7 bases agree with TRBD1. The germline CDR1 and CDR2 sequences are MNHEY and SMNVEV (reference sequence). CDR3 length: 17 amino acids. V lost 4 bases and J lost 1; bases outside the gene matches: 10. CDR3 coding DNA: TGTGCCAGCAGTTCCTTCACAGGGGTGGCGAGCAATCAGCCCCAGCATTTT. It codes for CASSSFTGVASNQPQHF.

Concerning this clone itself: The same CDR3 also results from other DNA sequences found in this sample. The V gene is TRBV2, the J gene TRBJ1-5, with D perhaps matching TRBD1 (5 bases). The V gene lost 5 bases and the J gene lost 0 bases, with 8 bases spanning the gap. Germline V CDR1 and CDR2: SNHLY, FYNNEI. This CDR3 is 14 amino acids long. This chain's CDR3 is CASSPGFSNQPQHF. The CDR3 DNA is TGTGCCAGCAGTCCAGGGTTTAGCAATCAGCCCCAGCATTTT.

The J gene is TRBJ2-3, the V gene TRBV11-2; 8 positions match TRBD2. The CDR3 covers 15 residues. Germline-derived CDR1 and CDR2 are SGHAT and FQNNGV. The V gene end was trimmed by 6 bases and the J gene end by 0 bases; junction bases not matched to a gene: 5. CDR3 sequence: CASSFAGGSTDTQYF. The CDR3 nucleotides read TGTGCCAGCAGTTTTGCGGGGGGCAGCACAGATACGCAGTATTTT.

This clone was observed once. The J gene is TRBJ2-5, the V gene TRBV9; no clear D. Germline loops: CDR1 SGDLS, CDR2 YYNGEE. The V end lost 3 bases, the J end lost 1 base, and 16 bases lay between the germline ends. This CDR3 spans 16 amino acids. In DNA, the CDR3 is TGTGCCAGCAGCGCAAATTGGGGTAGGAGCCAAGAGACCCAGTACTTC. It yields the protein CASSANWGRSQETQYF.

The chain employs TRBV19 and TRBJ1-6; TRBD1 is a possible D gene (6 bases). The CDR3 runs 13 residues. The germline V and J ends were trimmed by 4 bases and 14 bases, with 15 bases remaining between them. Germline lookup yields CDR1 LNHDA and CDR2 SQIVND (reference sequence). CDR3 bases: TGTGCCAGTAGTACTCACAGGGCCGCGACCCTCCACTTT. It specifies CASSTHRAATLHF.

The chain has TRBV6-1 and TRBJ2-4, with D perhaps TRBD1 or TRBD2 (6 bases each). This CDR3 has 14 residues. The germline V gene encodes CDR1 MNHNS and CDR2 SASEGT. Trimming left V 3 bases short and J 8 bases short, with 14 bases between. The CDR3, as DNA: TGTGCCAGCAGTGAGGAAGGGGGGTTACACATTCAGTACTTC. This translates into CASSEEGGLHIQYF.

The chain combines TRBV21-1 with TRBJ2-2; the table's D call, TRBD2, has no DNA check behind it. TRBV21-1 is flagged as a pseudogene. The CDR3 length is 14 residues. CDR3 sequence reads: CASSTGLLVGGLFF. For the CDR3, the DNA is TGTGCCAGCAGCACGGGACTCCTAGTTGGTGGGCTGTTTTTT.

V gene TRBV19 combines with J gene TRBJ2-1; the D call may be TRBD1 or TRBD2 (6 bases each). V lost 10 bases to trimming and J lost 9 bases, with 16 bases between them. The CDR3 has 12 residues. Germline V gene lookup returns CDR1 LNHDA and CDR2 SQIVND (reference sequence). The chain's CDR3 is CATRAWGAEQFF. The DNA of the CDR3 is TGTGCCACGAGGGCGTGGGGGGCTGAGCAGTTCTTC.

The V and J genes are TRBV6-5 and TRBJ1-3, with TRBD1 as a possible D gene (5 bases). This CDR3 contains 13 residues. Germline assignment: CDR1 MNHEY and CDR2 SVGAGI. V was shortened by 0 bases and J by 8 bases, with 8 bases between the two germline ends. The CDR3 DNA reads as TGTGCCAGCAGTTACTCGAGGGGTTACACCATATATTTT. Translating gives CASSYSRGYTIYF.

This sequence joins TRBV28 and TRBJ1-6, with D possibly TRBD1 on 6 matching bases. In germline, CDR1 is MDHEN, CDR2 SYDVKM. The V end was cut by 5 bases, the J end by 4 bases, with 9 bases between. This CDR3 is built from 14 residues. The CDR3 loop reads CASSGGLYNSPLHF. The CDR3 bases are TGTGCCAGCAGTGGGGGCCTTTATAATTCACCCCTCCACTTT.